The 3 T cell receptor beta chains in this list originate from one sample, sequenced in a study of control samples from healthy donors and cancer patients. This table comes from immunoSEQ multiplex PCR, and its TCRdb copy is limited to in-frame clones, with some not included. The sample lists about 180,000 clones; around 91% were seen once. What was sequenced was blood. All receptors derive from a woman aged 50 to 60 in good health.

V is TRBV19 and J is TRBJ2-2; D gene uncertain. V was cut by 7 bases and J by 1 base, with 4 bases left in between. The CDR3 totals 12 residues. The germline CDR1 and CDR2 sequences are LNHDA and SQIVND (reference sequence). The chain's CDR3 is CASKENTGELFF. DNA of the CDR3: TGTGCCAGTAAGGAGAACACCGGGGAGCTGTTTTTT.

The gene calls are TRBV28 and TRBJ2-2; unclear D gene. Germline CDR1 and CDR2: MDHEN and SYDVKM. The CDR3 length is 12 residues. The V and J ends lost 5 bases and 6 bases respectively, with 7 bases between them. CDR3 residues: CASSQWAGELFF. The CDR3 DNA is TGTGCCAGCAGTCAGTGGGCCGGGGAGCTGTTTTTT. Complete variable domain (other parts from reference TRBV28 and TRBJ2-2): DVKVTQSSRYLVKRTGEKVFLECVQDMDHENMFWYRQDPGLGLRLIYFSYDVKMKEKGDIPEGYSVSREKKERFSLILESASTNQTSMYLCASSQWAGELFFGEGSRLTVL.

V is TRBV28 and J is TRBJ1-5; D remains unclear. CDR1 and CDR2 (germline): MDHEN, SYDVKM. V lost 6 bases to trimming and J lost 5 bases, with 20 bases between them. This CDR3 spans 16 amino acids. CDR3 nucleotide sequence: TGTGCCAGCAGATCCTCCGCTGGGGATAGGTATCAGCCCCAGCATTTT. Protein: CASRSSAGDRYQPQHF.